One and the same sample provided the 13 T cell receptor beta chains below, sequenced in a study of human T cells and chemical hapten exposure. TCRdb re-analysed the RACE reads in MiXCR, keeping a single row per CDR3 protein. The data show around 380,000 distinct CDR3 sequences, 5.5% seen once. The time point: pre-sensitization, week 0. This sample's treatment: therapeutic diphenylcyclopropenone sensitization with weekly scalp DPC. Sample: whole blood, taken in connection with sensitization to the hapten diphenylcyclopropenone (DPC). The receptors were gathered from a young woman with alopecia areata. Some clones in this sample may be carry-over from other donors' samples.

This clonotype was observed a few times. The chain carries TRBV10-3 and TRBJ1-2; the D is unclear. V was clipped by 0 bases and J by 3 bases, with 14 bases between them. This CDR3 region has 16 residues. Per germline, CDR1 ENHRY and CDR2 SYGVKD. This chain's CDR3 is CAISESNARGDYGYTF. The DNA for the CDR3 is TGTGCCATCAGTGAGTCGAACGCCCGAGGTGACTATGGCTACACCTTC.

This clonotype was seen many times. The V call is TRBV18, the J call TRBJ1-5, with a weak D call TRBD1 (6 bases). The CDR3 loop spans 15 amino acids. CDR1 KGHSH and CDR2 LQKENI come from the germline V gene. The germline V and J ends were trimmed by 4 bases and 7 bases, with 17 bases remaining between them. The CDR3 DNA sequence: TGTGCCAGCTCACTCACGGCAGGGGAGAAGCAGCCCCAGCATTTT. This encodes CASSLTAGEKQPQHF.

The sample holds a few counts of this clonotype. This chain joins TRBV29-1 and TRBJ2-2; 8 nucleotides align to TRBD1. The CDR3 loop spans 13 amino acids. Germline V CDR1 and CDR2: SQVTM, ANQGSEA. V shed 8 bases, J shed 5 bases, and the junction held 7 bases outside the gene matches. The CDR3 region is CSTEGQGTGELFF. CDR3 nucleotides: TGCAGCACCGAAGGACAGGGAACCGGGGAGCTGTTTTTT.

V gene TRBV5-6 combines with J gene TRBJ2-2; D gene ambiguous. CDR1 is SGHDT and CDR2 is YYEEEE in the germline V gene. The V gene lost 4 bases and the J gene lost 6 bases, with 16 bases spanning the gap. The CDR3 loop spans 15 amino acids. DNA of the CDR3: TGTGCCAGCAGCCCCTTGGCCGGGCTACCCGGGGAGCTGTTTTTT. Translation: CASSPLAGLPGELFF.

This chain joins TRBV6-5 and TRBJ1-6; TRBD1 agrees at 7 bases. The CDR3 totals 14 residues. Germline V CDR1 and CDR2: MNHEY, SVGAGI. The V segment lost 2 bases and the J segment 7 bases; nucleotides outside the gene matches: 2. The DNA of the CDR3 is TGTGCCAGCAGTTACAGGGGGCCCAATTCACCCCTCCACTTT. Protein product: CASSYRGPNSPLHF.

This clonotype was observed at least ten times. J is TRBJ2-7 and V is TRBV12-3 or TRBV12-4, with 12 bases fitting TRBD1. Trimming at V came to 4 bases and at J to 3 bases, leaving 4 bases not matched to a gene. This CDR3 is built from 15 residues. The CDR3 region is CASSSGTGGGYEQYF. CDR3 DNA sequence: TGTGCCAGCAGTTCCGGGACAGGGGGCGGCTACGAGCAGTACTTC.

The chain employs TRBV6-5 and TRBJ1-4; D gene ambiguous. CDR1 and CDR2 from the germline V gene are MNHEY and SVGAGI. The ends were cut back, 4 bases at V and 8 bases at J, with 11 bases in the middle. This CDR3 spans 13 amino acids. The CDR3 protein is CASSLRVPEKLFF. The CDR3 bases are TGTGCCAGCAGTTTACGGGTCCCCGAAAAACTGTTTTTT.

This clonotype has only a few counts. This chain links TRBV20-1 with TRBJ1-1; 8 bases match TRBD1. V gave up 4 bases and J gave up 5 bases; unmatched junction bases: 3. The CDR3 has 12 amino acids. From germline, CDR1 is DFQATT and CDR2 SNEGSKA (reference sequence). The CDR3 loop reads CSATTGDTEAFF. CDR3 sequence (DNA): TGCAGTGCTACGACAGGGGATACTGAAGCTTTCTTT.

The chain joins TRBV6-1 to TRBJ2-7; D perhaps matches TRBD2 (6 bases). CDR1 and CDR2 from the germline V gene are MNHNS and SASEGT. Trimming removed 4 bases at V and 4 bases at J, with 14 bases between. This CDR3 has 14 residues. CDR3 in amino acids: CASSGWTSGYEQYF. The CDR3 DNA is TGTGCCAGCAGTGGATGGACAAGCGGGTACGAGCAGTACTTC.

The chain uses TRBV9 and TRBJ1-6; a possible D gene is TRBD1 (6 bases). CDR3 size: 16 residues. The germline V gene encodes CDR1 SGDLS and CDR2 YYNGEE. V lost 3 bases, J lost 7 bases, and 17 bases lay in between. The CDR3 nucleotides read TGTGCCAGCAGCGCCTCCGGGACACCCTCGAATTCACCCCTCCACTTT. It is translated as CASSASGTPSNSPLHF.

The V and J genes are TRBV7-9 and TRBJ1-1; tentatively, D is TRBD1 (6 bases). From germline, CDR1 is SEHNR and CDR2 FQNEAQ (reference sequence). V lost 6 bases to trimming and J lost 7 bases, with 21 bases between them. CDR3 length equals 15 residues. CDR3 sequence: CASRSLDSFKYEAFF. The DNA for the CDR3 is TGTGCCAGCAGATCGTTGGACAGTTTTAAGTATGAAGCTTTCTTT.

In its sample, this clonotype was seen many times. This chain links TRBV12-3 or TRBV12-4 with TRBJ2-7; possible D gene TRBD1, 6 bases. This CDR3 has 13 residues. Trimming pared 6 bases from V and 7 bases from J, leaving 16 bases between. The CDR3 DNA is TGTGCCAGCAGGTTTCAGGGGATCGGAGAGCAGTACTTC. Residues: CASRFQGIGEQYF.

The J gene is TRBJ1-4, the V gene TRBV4-2; D not certain. The germline gives CDR1 LGHNA, CDR2 YNFKEQ. V was shortened by 0 bases and J by 3 bases, with 8 bases between the two germline ends. This CDR3 is 15 amino acids long. CDR3 protein: CASSQEALPNEKLFF. In DNA, the CDR3 is TGTGCCAGCAGCCAAGAAGCCCTTCCTAATGAAAAACTGTTTTTT.